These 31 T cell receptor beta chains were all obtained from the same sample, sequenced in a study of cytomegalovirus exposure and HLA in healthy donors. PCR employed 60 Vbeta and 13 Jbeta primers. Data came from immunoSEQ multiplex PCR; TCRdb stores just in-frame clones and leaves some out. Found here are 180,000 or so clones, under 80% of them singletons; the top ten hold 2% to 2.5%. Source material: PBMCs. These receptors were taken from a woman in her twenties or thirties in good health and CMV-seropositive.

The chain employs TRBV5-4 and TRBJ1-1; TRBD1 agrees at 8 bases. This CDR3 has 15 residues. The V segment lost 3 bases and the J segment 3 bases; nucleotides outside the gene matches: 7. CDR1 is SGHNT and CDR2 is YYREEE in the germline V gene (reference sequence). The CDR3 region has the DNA TGTGCCAGCAGCTACCTACAGGGGGGGGACACTGAAGCTTTCTTT. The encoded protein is CASSYLQGGDTEAFF.

The CDR3 is CASSPGQGGLNNSPLHF. The CDR3, as DNA: TGTGCCAGCAGCCCAGGACAGGGGGGGTTGAATAATTCACCCCTCCACTTT. The chain employs TRBV7-8 and TRBJ1-6; 10 bases are shared with TRBD1. The CDR3 has 17 residues. Looked up from germline, CDR1 is SGHVS and CDR2 is FQNEAQ. V gave up 5 bases and J gave up 5 bases; unmatched junction bases: 9.

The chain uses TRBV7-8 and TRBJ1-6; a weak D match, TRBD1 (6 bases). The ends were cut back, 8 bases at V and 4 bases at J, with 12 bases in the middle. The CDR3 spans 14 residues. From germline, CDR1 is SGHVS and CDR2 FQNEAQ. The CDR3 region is CASRVGQYNSPLHF. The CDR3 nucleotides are TGTGCCAGCCGGGTTGGACAGTATAATTCACCCCTCCACTTT.

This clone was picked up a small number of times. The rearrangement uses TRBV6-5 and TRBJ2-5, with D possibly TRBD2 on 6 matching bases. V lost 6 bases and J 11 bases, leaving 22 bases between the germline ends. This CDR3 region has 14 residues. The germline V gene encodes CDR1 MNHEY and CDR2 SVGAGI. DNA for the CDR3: TGTGCCAGCAGCCCCGCCCCAGCCTTTCGGGAGCAGTACTTC. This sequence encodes CASSPAPAFREQYF.

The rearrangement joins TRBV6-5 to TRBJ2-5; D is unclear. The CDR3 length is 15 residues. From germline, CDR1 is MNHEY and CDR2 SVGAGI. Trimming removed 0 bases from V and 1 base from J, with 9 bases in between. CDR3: CASSYSVASQETQYF. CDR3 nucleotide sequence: TGTGCCAGCAGTTACTCGGTGGCCTCCCAAGAGACCCAGTACTTC.

The CDR3 DNA reads as TGTGCTAGTGGACCCGACAGTGGCCCTCGAACCTATAATTCACCCCTCCACTTT. The encoded protein is CASGPDSGPRTYNSPLHF. The chain combines TRBV12-5 with TRBJ1-6, with D perhaps matching TRBD1 (5 bases). The CDR3 contains 18 residues. Trimming took 6 bases from V and 2 from J, leaving 20 bases between them. The germline V gene encodes CDR1 LGHNT and CDR2 FRNRAP.

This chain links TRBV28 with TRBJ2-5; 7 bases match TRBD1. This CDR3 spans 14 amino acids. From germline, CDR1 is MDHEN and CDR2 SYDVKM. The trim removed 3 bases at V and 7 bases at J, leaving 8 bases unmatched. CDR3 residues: CASSFRQGHRTQYF. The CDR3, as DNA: TGTGCCAGCAGTTTTCGACAGGGTCACAGGACCCAGTACTTC.

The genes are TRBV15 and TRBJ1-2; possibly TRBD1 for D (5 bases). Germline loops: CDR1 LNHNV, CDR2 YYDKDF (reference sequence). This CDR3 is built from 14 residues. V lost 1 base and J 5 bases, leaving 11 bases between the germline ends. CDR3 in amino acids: CATSRVQGIYGYTF. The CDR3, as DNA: TGTGCCACCAGCAGAGTTCAGGGCATTTATGGCTACACCTTC.

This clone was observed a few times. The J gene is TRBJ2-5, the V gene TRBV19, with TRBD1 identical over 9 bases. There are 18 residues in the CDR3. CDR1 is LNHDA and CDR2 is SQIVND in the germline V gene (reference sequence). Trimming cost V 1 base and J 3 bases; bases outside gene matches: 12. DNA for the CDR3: TGTGCCAGTAGTATAGGGGGGCCTACAGGGGGCCAGGAAGAGACCCAGTACTTC. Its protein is CASSIGGPTGGQEETQYF.

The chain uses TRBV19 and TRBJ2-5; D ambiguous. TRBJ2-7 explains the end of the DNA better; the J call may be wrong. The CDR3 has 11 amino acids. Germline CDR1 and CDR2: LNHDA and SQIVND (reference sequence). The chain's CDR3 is CASTVLGEQYF. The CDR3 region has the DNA TGTGCCAGTACAGTCTTGGGCGAGCAGTACTTC.

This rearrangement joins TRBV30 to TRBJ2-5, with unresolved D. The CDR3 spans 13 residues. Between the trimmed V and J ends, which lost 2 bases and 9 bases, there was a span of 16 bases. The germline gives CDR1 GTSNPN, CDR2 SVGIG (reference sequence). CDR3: CAWSPGTDAPQYF. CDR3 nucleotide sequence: TGTGCCTGGAGTCCCGGCACAGATGCCCCCCAGTACTTC.

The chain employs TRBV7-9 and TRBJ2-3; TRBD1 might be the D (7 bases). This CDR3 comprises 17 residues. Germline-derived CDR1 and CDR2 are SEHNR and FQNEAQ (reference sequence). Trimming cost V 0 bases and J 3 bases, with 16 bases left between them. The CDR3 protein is CASSLAGDPGGTDTQYF. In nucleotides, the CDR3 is TGTGCCAGCAGCTTAGCGGGGGACCCAGGGGGGACAGATACGCAGTATTTT.

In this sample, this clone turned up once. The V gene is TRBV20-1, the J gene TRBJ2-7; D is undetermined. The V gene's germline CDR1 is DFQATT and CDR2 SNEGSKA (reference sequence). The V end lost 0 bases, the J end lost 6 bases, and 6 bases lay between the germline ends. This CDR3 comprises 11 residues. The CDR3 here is CSARDIREQYF. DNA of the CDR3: TGCAGTGCTAGAGATATTCGCGAGCAGTACTTC.

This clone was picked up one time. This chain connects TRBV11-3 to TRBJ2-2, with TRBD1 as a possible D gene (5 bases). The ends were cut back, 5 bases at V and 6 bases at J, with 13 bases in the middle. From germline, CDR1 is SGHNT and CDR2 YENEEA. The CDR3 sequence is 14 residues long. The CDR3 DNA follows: TGTGCCAGCAGCCCCCAGGGCGGACCCGGGGAGCTGTTTTTT. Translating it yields CASSPQGGPGELFF.

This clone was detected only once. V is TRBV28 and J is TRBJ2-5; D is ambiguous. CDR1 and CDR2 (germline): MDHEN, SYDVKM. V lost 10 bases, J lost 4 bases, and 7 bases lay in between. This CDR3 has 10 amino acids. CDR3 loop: CATAGETQYF. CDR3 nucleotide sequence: TGTGCCACTGCAGGAGAGACCCAGTACTTC.

In nucleotides, the CDR3 is TGTGCCAGCAGCTCATACAATGAGCAGTTCTTC. Translating gives CASSSYNEQFF. The chain employs TRBV14 and TRBJ2-1; D remains unclear. In germline, CDR1 is SGHDN, CDR2 FVKESK. V lost 5 bases and J lost 4, with 3 bases in between. The CDR3 contains 11 residues.

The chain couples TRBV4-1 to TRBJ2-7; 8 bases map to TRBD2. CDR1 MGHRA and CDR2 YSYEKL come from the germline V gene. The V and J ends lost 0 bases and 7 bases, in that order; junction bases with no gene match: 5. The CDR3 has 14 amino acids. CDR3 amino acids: CASSQEGLGIEQYF. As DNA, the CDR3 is TGCGCCAGCAGCCAAGAGGGACTAGGCATTGAGCAGTACTTC.

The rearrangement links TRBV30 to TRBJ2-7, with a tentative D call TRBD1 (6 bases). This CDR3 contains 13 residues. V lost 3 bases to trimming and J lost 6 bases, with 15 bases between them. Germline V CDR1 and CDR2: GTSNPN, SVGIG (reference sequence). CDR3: CAWRLHSRGEQYF. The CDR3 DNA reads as TGTGCCTGGAGGCTCCACTCCAGGGGCGAGCAGTACTTC.

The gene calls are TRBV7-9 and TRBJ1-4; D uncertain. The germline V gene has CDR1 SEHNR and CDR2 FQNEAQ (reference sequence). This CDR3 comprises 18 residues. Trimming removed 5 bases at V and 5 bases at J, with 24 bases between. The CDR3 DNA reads TGTGCCAGCAGCCCCCGGAGATTGGGTGCCGCAAAAAATGAAAAACTGTTTTTT. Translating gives CASSPRRLGAAKNEKLFF.

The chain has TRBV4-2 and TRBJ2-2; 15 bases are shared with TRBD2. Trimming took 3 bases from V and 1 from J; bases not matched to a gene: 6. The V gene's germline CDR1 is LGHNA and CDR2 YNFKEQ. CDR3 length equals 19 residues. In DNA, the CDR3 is TGTGCCAGCAGCCAGCCCGGGACTAGCGGGGGGCGGAACACCGGGGAGCTGTTTTTT. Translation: CASSQPGTSGGRNTGELFF.

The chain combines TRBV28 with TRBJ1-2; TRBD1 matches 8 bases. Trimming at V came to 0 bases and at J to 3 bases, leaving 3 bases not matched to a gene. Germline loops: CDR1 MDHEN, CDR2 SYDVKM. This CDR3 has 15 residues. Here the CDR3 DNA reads TGTGCCAGCAGTTTATGGGTGACAGGGGACTATGGCTACACCTTC. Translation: CASSLWVTGDYGYTF.

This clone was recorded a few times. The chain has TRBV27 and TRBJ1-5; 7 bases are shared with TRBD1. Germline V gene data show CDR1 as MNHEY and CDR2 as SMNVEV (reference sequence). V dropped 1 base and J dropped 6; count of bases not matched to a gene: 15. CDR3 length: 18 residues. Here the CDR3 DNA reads TGTGCCAGCAGTTTATATGCTCCAGGGACAGAACCGTTTCAGCCCCAGCATTTT. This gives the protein CASSLYAPGTEPFQPQHF.

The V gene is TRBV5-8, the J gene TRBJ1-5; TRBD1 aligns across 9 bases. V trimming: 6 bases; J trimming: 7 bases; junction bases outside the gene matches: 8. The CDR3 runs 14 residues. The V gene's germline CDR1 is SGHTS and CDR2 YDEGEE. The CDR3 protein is CASNPGQGRQPQHF. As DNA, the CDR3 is TGTGCCAGCAACCCGGGACAGGGAAGGCAGCCCCAGCATTTT.

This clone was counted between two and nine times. The CDR3 bases are TGTGCCAGCAAATTTCCGGGAATTGAAGCTTTCTTT. Translated, it gives CASKFPGIEAFF. The chain combines TRBV11-3 with TRBJ1-1; D not certain. This CDR3 comprises 12 residues. Germline V gene sequence: CDR1 SGHNT, CDR2 YENEEA. Between the trimmed V and J ends, which lost 7 bases and 7 bases, there was a span of 13 bases.

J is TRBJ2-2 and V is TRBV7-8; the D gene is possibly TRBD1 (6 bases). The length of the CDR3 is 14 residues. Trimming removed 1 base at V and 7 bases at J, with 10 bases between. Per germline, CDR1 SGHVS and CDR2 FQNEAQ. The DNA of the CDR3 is TGTGCCAGCAGCTTAGAACGACAGGTCGGGGAGCTGTTTTTT. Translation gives CASSLERQVGELFF.

The CDR3 here is CASEGVGNTGELFF. The CDR3 nucleotides read TGTGCCAGTGAGGGCGTGGGGAACACCGGGGAGCTGTTTTTT. The V and J genes are TRBV19 and TRBJ2-2; D may be TRBD2 (5 bases). The CDR3 spans 14 residues. Germline V gene data show CDR1 as LNHDA and CDR2 as SQIVND (reference sequence). V lost 8 bases and J 1 base, leaving 11 bases between the germline ends.

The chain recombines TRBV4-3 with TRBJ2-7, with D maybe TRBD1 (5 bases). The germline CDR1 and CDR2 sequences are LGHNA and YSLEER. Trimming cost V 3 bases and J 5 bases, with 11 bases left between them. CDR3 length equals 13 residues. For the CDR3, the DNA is TGCGCCAGCAGCCAGGTGCAGGGTAACGAGCAGTACTTC. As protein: CASSQVQGNEQYF.

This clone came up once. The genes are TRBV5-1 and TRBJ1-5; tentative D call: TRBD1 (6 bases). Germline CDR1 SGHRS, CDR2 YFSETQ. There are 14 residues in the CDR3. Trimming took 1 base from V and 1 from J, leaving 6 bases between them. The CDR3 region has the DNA TGCGCCAGCAGCTTGACAGGGAGCAATCAGCCCCAGCATTTT. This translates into CASSLTGSNQPQHF.

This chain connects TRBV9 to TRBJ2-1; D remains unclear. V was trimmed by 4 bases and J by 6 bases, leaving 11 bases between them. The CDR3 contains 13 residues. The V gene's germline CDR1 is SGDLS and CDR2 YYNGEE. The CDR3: CASSPNGFNEQFF. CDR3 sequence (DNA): TGTGCCAGCAGCCCGAACGGGTTCAATGAGCAGTTCTTC.

CDR3 in amino acids: CASSVSRGVNEQFF. The CDR3 DNA follows: TGTGCCAGCAGCGTATCTCGCGGCGTCAATGAGCAGTTCTTC. This sequence joins TRBV9 and TRBJ2-1, with D unclear. The V end was cut by 1 base, the J end by 6 bases, with 11 bases between. This CDR3 is built from 14 residues. Germline CDR1 and CDR2: SGDLS and YYNGEE.

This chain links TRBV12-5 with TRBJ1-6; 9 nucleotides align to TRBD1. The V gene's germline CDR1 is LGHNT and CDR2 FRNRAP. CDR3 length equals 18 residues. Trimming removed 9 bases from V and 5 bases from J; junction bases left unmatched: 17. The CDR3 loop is CARLPDRDREKNNSPLHF. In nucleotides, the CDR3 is TGTGCTAGACTCCCGGACCGGGACAGGGAAAAGAATAATTCACCCCTCCACTTT.